One and the same sample provided the 21 T cell receptor beta chains below, sequenced in a study of shared clonotypes between healthy human individuals. Profiling relied on immunoSEQ multiplex PCR, and the TCRdb table lists in-frame clones only, not all of them. Of around 1.6 million clones listed, under 99% are singletons. Sequencing was done on a sample of naive CD4+ T cells sorted from blood. Sample subset: CD45RA+ positively selected. Receptor source: a man aged 30-40 years in good health.

The chain uses TRBV4-1 and TRBJ2-3; possibly TRBD2 for D (5 bases). Looked up from germline, CDR1 is MGHRA and CDR2 is YSYEKL. There are 18 residues in the CDR3. Trimming took 2 bases from V and 1 from J, leaving 19 bases between them. The CDR3 is CASSQNPILSARTDTQYF. CDR3 DNA sequence: TGCGCCAGCAGCCAAAACCCAATTCTTAGCGCGCGCACAGATACGCAGTATTTT.

The V call is TRBV18, the J call TRBJ2-7; 8 nucleotides line up with TRBD2. CDR3 length: 15 residues. Germline CDR1 reads KGHSH; CDR2 reads LQKENI. Trimming cost V 3 bases and J 1 base; bases outside gene matches: 5. The CDR3 loop is CASSPAGGRSYEQYF. In nucleotides, the CDR3 is TGTGCCAGCTCACCCGCCGGCGGGAGGTCCTACGAGCAGTACTTC.

The chain recombines TRBV11-2 with TRBJ2-7; D gene uncertain. CDR1 and CDR2 (germline): SGHAT, FQNNGV. V lost 2 bases and J 0 bases, leaving 20 bases between the germline ends. CDR3 length: 18 amino acids. The CDR3 nucleotides are TGTGCCAGCAGCTTACCAACCCTAAGGAGCAATAGCTCCTACGAGCAGTACTTC. This sequence encodes CASSLPTLRSNSSYEQYF.

The V call is TRBV18, the J call TRBJ1-2, with 8 bases fitting TRBD1. The V gene's germline CDR1 is KGHSH and CDR2 LQKENI. This CDR3 has 14 residues. The trim removed 3 bases at V and 8 bases at J, leaving 8 bases unmatched. As DNA, the CDR3 is TGTGCCAGCTCACCCGGACAGGGATCTTGGGGCTACACCTTC. Protein sequence: CASSPGQGSWGYTF.

The rearrangement joins TRBV4-1 to TRBJ2-7, with D perhaps matching TRBD1 or TRBD2 (5 bases each). Per the germline V gene, CDR1 is MGHRA and CDR2 is YSYEKL. V was shortened by 5 bases and J by 1 base, with 12 bases between the two germline ends. The CDR3 sequence is 14 residues long. The CDR3 DNA reads TGCGCCAGCAGCAGGGACCCGGCATCCTACGAGCAGTACTTC. Protein product: CASSRDPASYEQYF.

The rearrangement links TRBV9 to TRBJ2-2; the D gene is possibly TRBD2 (7 bases). V lost 5 bases and J 6 bases, leaving 17 bases between the germline ends. This CDR3 is built from 15 residues. Germline V gene data show CDR1 as SGDLS and CDR2 as YYNGEE. CDR3 residues: CASSLYQGRAGELFF. DNA for the CDR3: TGTGCCAGCAGTTTATACCAGGGGAGGGCCGGGGAGCTGTTTTTT.

The chain employs TRBV6-6 and TRBJ1-5, with 10 bases aligning to TRBD1. V trimming: 7 bases; J trimming: 6 bases; junction bases outside the gene matches: 6. The CDR3 is 14 amino acids. The germline V gene encodes CDR1 MNHNY and CDR2 SVGAGI (reference sequence). CDR3 sequence reads: CASKSGTGVQPQHF. The CDR3, as DNA: TGTGCCAGCAAGTCAGGGACAGGGGTTCAGCCCCAGCATTTT.

This chain joins TRBV27 and TRBJ2-7; D remains ambiguous. Trimming removed 4 bases at V and 1 base at J, with 26 bases between. The CDR3 is made up of 19 amino acids. Germline CDR1 is MNHEY and CDR2 is SMNVEV (reference sequence). As DNA, the CDR3 is TGTGCCAGCAGTTCTGTCTCTCTTTTCGGGTCTTCCCAATCCTACGAGCAGTACTTC. This encodes CASSSVSLFGSSQSYEQYF.

V is TRBV5-1 and J is TRBJ2-2; D could derive from TRBD1 or TRBD2 (5 bases each). V dropped 3 bases and J dropped 11 bases, with 14 bases sitting between them. The CDR3 loop spans 13 amino acids. From germline, CDR1 is SGHRS and CDR2 YFSETQ. DNA for the CDR3: TGCGCCAGCAGCTCGGACGGGGCAGTAGAGCTGTTTTTT. This sequence encodes CASSSDGAVELFF.

The chain has TRBV14 and TRBJ1-4; 10 bases map to TRBD1. Germline V lookup: CDR1 SGHDN, CDR2 FVKESK. J was trimmed by 8 bases and V by 3 bases; bases with no gene match: 6. The CDR3 contains 15 residues. The CDR3 reads CASSQNPGQGEKLFF. The CDR3 DNA is TGTGCCAGCAGCCAGAATCCGGGACAGGGGGAAAAACTGTTTTTT. The full variable domain, rest sourced from reference TRBV14 and TRBJ1-4, is EAGVTQFPSHSVIEKGQTVTLRCDPISGHDNLYWYRRVMGKEIKFLLHFVKESKQDESGMPNNRFLAERTGGTYSTLKVQPAELEDSGVYFCASSQNPGQGEKLFFGSGTQLSVL.

The V call is TRBV10-1, the J call TRBJ2-1, with TRBD2 matching over 12 bases. Trimming at V came to 5 bases and at J to 0 bases, leaving 2 bases not matched to a gene. This CDR3 has 16 residues. Germline CDR1 is WNHNN and CDR2 is SYGVQD (reference sequence). CDR3 loop: CASSLLAGGSYNEQFF. The CDR3 DNA sequence: TGCGCCAGCAGTCTACTAGCGGGAGGCTCCTACAATGAGCAGTTCTTC.

The chain links TRBV11-2 to TRBJ2-1; perhaps D is TRBD1 or TRBD2 (5 bases each). Trimming took 5 bases from V and 4 from J, leaving 12 bases between them. The germline gives CDR1 SGHAT, CDR2 FQNNGV. The CDR3 spans 14 residues. The CDR3 loop reads CASSRGVDYNEQFF. The CDR3, as DNA: TGTGCCAGCAGCAGAGGGGTTGATTACAATGAGCAGTTCTTC.

The V gene is TRBV2, the J gene TRBJ2-1, with D perhaps matching TRBD2 (5 bases). This CDR3 has 14 residues. Trimming shortened V by 2 bases and J by 9 bases, and 14 bases separated the two germline ends. CDR1 is SNHLY and CDR2 is FYNNEI in the germline V gene. CDR3 sequence reads: CASSENGVWGEQFF. For the CDR3, the DNA is TGTGCCAGCAGTGAAAACGGGGTATGGGGTGAGCAGTTCTTC.

The V call is TRBV6-1, the J call TRBJ2-3; D is possibly TRBD2 (5 bases). The V gene lost 7 bases and the J gene lost 2 bases, with 13 bases spanning the gap. Germline values: CDR1 MNHNS, CDR2 SASEGT. CDR3 size: 14 residues. The CDR3, as DNA: TGTGCCAGCAATAGGAGGCTAAACACAGATACGCAGTATTTT. Translated, it gives CASNRRLNTDTQYF.

In its sample, this clone was seen once. Other DNA sequences within the sample encode an identical CDR3. V and J are TRBV11-2 and TRBJ1-5; D call uncertain. Trimming took off 4 bases at V and 6 bases at J, with 7 bases between the two ends. The germline V gene has CDR1 SGHAT and CDR2 FQNNGV. The length of the CDR3 is 12 residues. The CDR3 here is CASSSEGQPQHF. In DNA, the CDR3 is TGTGCCAGCAGCTCCGAAGGTCAGCCCCAGCATTTT. Complete variable domain (other parts from reference TRBV11-2 and TRBJ1-5): EAGVAQSPRYKIIEKRQSVAFWCNPISGHATLYWYQQILGQGPKLLIQFQNNGVVDDSQLPKDRFSAERLKGVDSTLKIQPAKLEDSAVYLCASSSEGQPQHFGDGTRLSIL.

This chain uses TRBV5-4 with TRBJ2-1, with 8 bases that match TRBD1. V was pared by 0 bases and J by 8 bases, with 7 bases of the junction left unmatched. Germline V gene data show CDR1 as SGHNT and CDR2 as YYREEE (reference sequence). The CDR3 contains 15 residues. CDR3 sequence reads: CASSLVTGDLHEQFF. The DNA for the CDR3 is TGTGCCAGCAGCTTGGTGACAGGGGACCTTCATGAGCAGTTCTTC.

The V call is TRBV6-5, the J call TRBJ2-7, with a tentative D call TRBD1 (5 bases). The CDR3 is made up of 14 amino acids. The germline CDR1 and CDR2 sequences are MNHEY and SVGAGI. V was cut by 6 bases and J by 4 bases, with 16 bases left in between. DNA of the CDR3: TGTGCCAGCAGAACTACAGGCGCTCGGTACGAGCAGTACTTC. Its translation: CASRTTGARYEQYF.

The chain is built from TRBV28 and TRBJ2-5, with D tentatively TRBD2 (6 bases). V was clipped by 4 bases and J by 3 bases, with 15 bases between them. CDR1 and CDR2 (germline): MDHEN, SYDVKM. The CDR3 spans 15 residues. The CDR3 DNA is TGTGCCAGCAGTTCCCCTTTAGGCGGGGAAGAGACCCAGTACTTC. Encoded protein: CASSSPLGGEETQYF.

The genes are TRBV21-1 and TRBJ1-1; the table names TRBD1, a call not compared with the DNA. TRBV21-1 is labeled a pseudogene. The CDR3 sequence is 15 residues long. The chain's CDR3 is CASPNDRGSFREAFF. Here the CDR3 DNA reads TGTGCCAGCCCGAATGACAGGGGGTCGTTCCGTGAAGCTTTCTTT.

The chain combines TRBV18 with TRBJ2-3; D uncertain. Trimming shortened V by 3 bases and J by 5 bases, and 9 bases separated the two germline ends. This CDR3 comprises 13 residues. Per the germline V gene, CDR1 is KGHSH and CDR2 is LQKENI. The CDR3 sequence: CASSPVSLDTQYF. The CDR3 region has the DNA TGTGCCAGCTCACCCGTGAGTCTAGATACGCAGTATTTT.

The chain has TRBV15 and TRBJ2-7, with D possibly being TRBD1 or TRBD2 (5 bases each). Trimming stripped 8 bases from V and 1 base from J, with 24 bases between. This CDR3 has 17 amino acids. Germline lookup yields CDR1 LNHNV and CDR2 YYDKDF (reference sequence). Here the CDR3 reads CATAASSGTDYSYEQYF. The CDR3 DNA reads as TGTGCCACCGCCGCTAGTTCGGGGACCGATTATTCCTACGAGCAGTACTTC.